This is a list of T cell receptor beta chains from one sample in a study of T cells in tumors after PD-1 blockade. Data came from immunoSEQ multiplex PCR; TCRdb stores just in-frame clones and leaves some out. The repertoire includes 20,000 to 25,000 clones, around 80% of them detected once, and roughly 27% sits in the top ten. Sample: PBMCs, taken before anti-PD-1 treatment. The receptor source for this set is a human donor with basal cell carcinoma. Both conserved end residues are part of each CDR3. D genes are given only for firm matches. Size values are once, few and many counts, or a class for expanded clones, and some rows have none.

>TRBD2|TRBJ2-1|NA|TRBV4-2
TGTGCCAGCAGCCAAGATAAGGCAGCGGGGGGGCTCTTCTCCTACAATGAGCAGTTCTTC
CASSQDKAAGGLFSYNEQFF
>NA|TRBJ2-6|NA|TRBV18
TGTGCCAGCTCACCCAACAGGAACTCTGGGGCCAACGTCCTGACTTTC
CASSPNRNSGANVLTF
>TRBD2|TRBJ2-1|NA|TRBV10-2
TGCGCCAGCGTGCCTAGCGGGAGAATTGAGCAGTTCTTC
CASVPSGRIEQFF
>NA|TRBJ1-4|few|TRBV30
TGTGCCTCCCACGACAGGATGGGGGAAAAACTGTTTTTT
CASHDRMGEKLFF
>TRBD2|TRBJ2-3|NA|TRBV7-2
TGTGCCAGCAGCTTTGAGCGGGGGGGCCGAGATACGCAGTATTTT
CASSFERGGRDTQYF
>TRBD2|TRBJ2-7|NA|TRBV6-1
TGTGCCAGCAGTGAAGGGGTGGGGACTAGCGGTAACTACGAGCAGTACTTC
CASSEGVGTSGNYEQYF
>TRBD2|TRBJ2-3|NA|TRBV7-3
TGTGCCAGCAGCTCTAGCGGGATTACAGATACGCAGTATTTT
CASSSSGITDTQYF
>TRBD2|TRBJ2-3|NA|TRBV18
TGTGCCAGCTCCCCCGGGACTAGCGTCCAAGGGGGGCAGTATTTT
CASSPGTSVQGGQYF
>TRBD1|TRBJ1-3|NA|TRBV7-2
TGTGCCAGCAGCAAGGAGGGGGCCTCTGGAAACACCATATATTTT
CASSKEGASGNTIYF
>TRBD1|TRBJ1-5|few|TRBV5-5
TGTGCCAGCAGCTGGGGGACAGCTAGCAATCAGCCCCAGCATTTT
CASSWGTASNQPQHF
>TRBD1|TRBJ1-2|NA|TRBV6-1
TGTGCCAGCAGTGAGACAGGGGAGTCTTATGGCTACACCTTC
CASSETGESYGYTF
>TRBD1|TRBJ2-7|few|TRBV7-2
TGTGCCAGCAGCACCCGACAGGGCCGTGAGCAGTACTTC
CASSTRQGREQYF
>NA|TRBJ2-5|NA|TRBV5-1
TGCGCCAGCAGCTTGTCTGTAGACCAAGAGACCCAGTACTTC
CASSLSVDQETQYF
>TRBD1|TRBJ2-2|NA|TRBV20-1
TGCAGTGCTAGTCGGGACAGGGCCACCGGGGAGCTGTTTTTT
CSASRDRATGELFF
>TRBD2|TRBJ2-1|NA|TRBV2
TGTGCCAGCTGTGACGGGTGGGGGGGGGTGGGGAGCTCCTACAATGAGCAGTTCTTC
CASCDGWGGVGSSYNEQFF